Below are 13 T cell receptor beta chains sequenced from a single sample in a study of control samples from healthy donors and cancer patients. Generated by immunoSEQ multiplex PCR, the TCRdb table keeps only in-frame clones and is missing some. The table lists about 130,000 clones, roughly 90% of them singletons. The sequenced material came from blood. These receptors all stem from a man aged 18 to 30 in good health.

This clone was observed a single time. The V call is TRBV12-5, the J call TRBJ1-5; TRBD1 aligns across 7 bases. Germline CDR1 and CDR2: LGHNT and FRNRAP. The CDR3 is 15 residues long. Germline trimming cut 4 bases from V and 0 bases from J; bases unmatched to any gene: 3. The CDR3 reads CASGSGQYSNQPQHF. The DNA for the CDR3 is TGTGCTAGTGGTTCGGGACAGTATAGCAATCAGCCCCAGCATTTT.

The chain has TRBV10-1 and TRBJ2-7; unclear D gene. Trimming shortened V by 2 bases and J by 1 base, and 6 bases separated the two germline ends. The CDR3 runs to 13 residues. The germline gives CDR1 WNHNN, CDR2 SYGVQD (reference sequence). CDR3 sequence reads: CASSETPSYEQYF. The CDR3 nucleotides read TGCGCCAGCAGTGAGACCCCTTCCTACGAGCAGTACTTC.

The rearrangement joins TRBV30 to TRBJ2-5; TRBD2 aligns across 11 bases. The J segment lost 4 bases and the V segment lost 2 bases, leaving 6 bases of the junction unmatched. The CDR3 contains 15 residues. The germline CDR1 and CDR2 sequences are GTSNPN and SVGIG (reference sequence). The CDR3 spells CAWSPYSGGGETQYF. The CDR3 nucleotides read TGTGCCTGGAGTCCTTATAGCGGGGGGGGAGAGACCCAGTACTTC.

The chain employs TRBV7-3 and TRBJ2-3, with D unresolved. Trimming pared 3 bases from V and 6 bases from J, leaving 16 bases between. CDR1 SGHTA and CDR2 FQGTGA come from the germline V gene. The CDR3 is made up of 15 amino acids. This CDR3 is CASSLTQNPSDTQYF. In DNA, the CDR3 is TGTGCCAGCAGCTTGACTCAGAACCCTTCCGATACGCAGTATTTT.

The chain joins TRBV2 to TRBJ2-5; D is perhaps TRBD2 (5 bases). The V end was cut by 10 bases, the J end by 7 bases, with 13 bases between. Germline loops: CDR1 SNHLY, CDR2 FYNNEI. The CDR3 covers 11 residues. The CDR3 nucleotides read TGTGCCACCAAGGGAGCGACGACCCAGTACTTC. Protein: CATKGATTQYF.

This clone was counted only a few times. This chain links TRBV5-1 with TRBJ2-1; TRBD2 might be the D (6 bases). V was cut by 4 bases and J by 0 bases, with 14 bases left in between. Germline V gene data show CDR1 as SGHRS and CDR2 as YFSETQ. CDR3 length: 16 amino acids. CDR3 amino acids: CASSGPLEGSYNEQFF. CDR3 coding DNA: TGCGCCAGCAGCGGGCCGTTGGAGGGCTCCTACAATGAGCAGTTCTTC.

The chain joins TRBV3-1 (or the pseudogene TRBV3-2) to TRBJ2-5; a possible D gene is TRBD2 (6 bases). Trimming removed 8 bases at V and 4 bases at J, with 23 bases between. The germline V gene has CDR1 LGHDT and CDR2 YNNKEL (reference sequence). The CDR3 runs 16 residues. CDR3 DNA: TGTGCCAGCGTCAAACGGGGCGGGGCCGCGGTAGAGACCCAGTACTTC. Encoded protein: CASVKRGGAAVETQYF.

V is TRBV24-1 and J is TRBJ1-5; TRBD1 might be the D (5 bases). The CDR3 contains 16 residues. Germline values: CDR1 KGHDR, CDR2 SFDVKD. V was trimmed by 2 bases and J by 6 bases, leaving 16 bases between them. This CDR3 reads CATSDWGASGTQPQHF. The CDR3 nucleotides read TGTGCCACCAGTGATTGGGGTGCGTCAGGGACTCAGCCCCAGCATTTT.

The J gene is TRBJ2-7, the V gene TRBV5-1; D is ambiguous. This CDR3 spans 15 amino acids. In germline, CDR1 is SGHRS, CDR2 YFSETQ. V lost 1 base and J lost 0, with 11 bases in between. The CDR3 spells CASSLLGQSSYEQYF. DNA of the CDR3: TGCGCCAGCAGCTTGTTGGGCCAGAGCTCCTACGAGCAGTACTTC. The full variable domain, with the rest looked up from reference TRBV5-1 and TRBJ2-7, is KAGVTQTPRYLIKTRGQQVTLSCSPISGHRSVSWYQQTPGQGLQFLFEYFSETQRNKGNFPGRFSGRQFSNSRSEMNVSTLELGDSALYLCASSLLGQSSYEQYFGPGTRLTVT.

The chain recombines TRBV18 with TRBJ1-6; 10 bases line up with TRBD1. The length of the CDR3 is 14 residues. Looked up from germline, CDR1 is KGHSH and CDR2 is LQKENI. Trimming removed 3 bases from V and 10 bases from J; junction bases left unmatched: 3. Here the CDR3 DNA reads TGTGCCAGCTCACCGGAGGGACAGGGGTCACCCCTCCACTTT. It is translated as CASSPEGQGSPLHF.

Of note for this clone: This sample also contains other DNA sequences that code for the same CDR3. The chain recombines TRBV11-2 with TRBJ1-1; D might be TRBD1 (6 bases). The CDR3 consists of 12 residues. V was trimmed by 3 bases and J by 8 bases, leaving 10 bases between them. CDR1 is SGHAT, CDR2 FQNNGV, per germline. CDR3 in DNA: TGTGCCAGCAGCTTCTTTCAGGGGGAAGCTTTCTTT. Its protein is CASSFFQGEAFF. Full variable domain (rest looked up from reference TRBV11-2 and TRBJ1-1): EAGVAQSPRYKIIEKRQSVAFWCNPISGHATLYWYQQILGQGPKLLIQFQNNGVVDDSQLPKDRFSAERLKGVDSTLKIQPAKLEDSAVYLCASSFFQGEAFFGQGTRLTVV.

This clone was detected only once. The V gene is TRBV7-9, the J gene TRBJ2-1; 11 bases match TRBD1. The CDR3 sequence is 18 residues long. Germline assignment: CDR1 SEHNR and CDR2 FQNEAQ (reference sequence). V shed 2 bases, J shed 1 base, and the junction held 7 bases outside the gene matches. The CDR3 region has the DNA TGTGCCAGCAGCTTAAGCGAGGGACAGGGGGAATCCTACAATGAGCAGTTCTTC. This encodes CASSLSEGQGESYNEQFF.

The V and J genes are TRBV5-1 and TRBJ2-2; weak D call: TRBD2 (5 bases). V lost 4 bases, J lost 6 bases, and 10 bases lay in between. The V gene's germline CDR1 is SGHRS and CDR2 YFSETQ. The CDR3 extends over 13 amino acids. CDR3 coding DNA: TGCGCCAGCAGCGGTGGCGGGTCCGGGGAGCTGTTTTTT. Its translation: CASSGGGSGELFF.